These 29 T cell receptor beta chains share one sample of origin, sequenced in a study of response to subunit inactivated influenza vaccine. TCRdb reprocessed the RT-PCR reads via MiXCR and lists one record per CDR3 protein. Of almost 250,000 distinct CDR3 sequences in the sample, less than 15% are singletons; the top ten hold less than 8.5%. Here the sequenced sample was non-naive T cells sorted from PBMCs, taken roughly 2 weeks before vaccination. These receptors all come from a man in his fifties who received an inactivated influenza vaccine.

This clonotype was detected a few times. The genes are TRBV28 and TRBJ2-7; 7 positions match TRBD1. The V gene's germline CDR1 is MDHEN and CDR2 SYDVKM. The CDR3 length is 13 residues. With V trimmed by 8 bases and J by 5 bases, 9 bases remained unmatched. In DNA, the CDR3 is TGTGCCAGCTTGCAGGGGGTAGAGGACGAGCAGTACTTC. Translated, it gives CASLQGVEDEQYF. Based on the CDR3 plus reference TRBV28 and TRBJ2-7, the full variable domain is DVKVTQSSRYLVKRTGEKVFLECVQDMDHENMFWYRQDPGLGLRLIYFSYDVKMKEKGDIPEGYSVSREKKERFSLILESASTNQTSMYLCASLQGVEDEQYFGPGTRLTVT.

The sample holds many counts of this clonotype. The chain joins TRBV12-3 or TRBV12-4 to TRBJ2-5; the match to TRBD2 covers 13 bases. V shed 6 bases and J 4 bases; nucleotides not matched to a gene: 8. This CDR3 has 16 amino acids. This CDR3 reads CASSPGGLAGRETQYF. The CDR3 DNA follows: TGTGCCAGCAGCCCTGGGGGACTAGCGGGACGAGAGACCCAGTACTTC.

This clonotype occurred a few times. The V gene is TRBV6-2 or TRBV6-3, the J gene TRBJ2-5; D is uncertain. Deletions cut 7 bases from V and 4 bases from J, with 16 bases between. The CDR3 extends over 14 amino acids. CDR1 and CDR2 (germline): MNHEY, SVGEGT. DNA of the CDR3: TGTGCCAGCATTCCTCGTTCGCTCGGAGAGACCCAGTACTTC. Its translation: CASIPRSLGETQYF.

In its sample, this clonotype was seen a few times. The rearrangement joins TRBV4-1 to TRBJ1-4, with D unresolved. The germline V gene encodes CDR1 MGHRA and CDR2 YSYEKL. This CDR3 is 14 amino acids long. V was cut by 3 bases and J by 3 bases, with 8 bases left in between. This CDR3 reads CASSQYMSNEKLFF. CDR3 nucleotide sequence: TGCGCCAGCAGCCAGTACATGTCTAATGAAAAACTGTTTTTT.

The rearrangement joins TRBV27 to TRBJ2-4; TRBD2 agrees at 12 bases. This CDR3 comprises 14 residues. Germline V CDR1 and CDR2: MNHEY, SMNVEV (reference sequence). The ends lost 5 bases at V and 8 bases at J; junction bases unmatched: 4. The DNA of the CDR3 is TGTGCCAGCAGTCGAGGGACTAGCGGGCACATTCAGTACTTC. It encodes CASSRGTSGHIQYF.

This clonotype was seen a handful of times. The chain employs TRBV3-1 and TRBJ1-6, with TRBD1 as a possible D gene (5 bases). Trimming shortened V by 6 bases and J by 2 bases, and 23 bases separated the two germline ends. Germline values: CDR1 LGHDT, CDR2 YNNKEL (reference sequence). CDR3 length: 19 residues. CDR3 DNA: TGTGCCAGCAGTAAATACCTCCCGGAGGGGACGGCCTATAATTCACCCCTCCACTTT. This translates into CASSKYLPEGTAYNSPLHF.

This clonotype was observed a few times. This rearrangement joins TRBV11-2 to TRBJ2-5; D is uncertain. Germline V CDR1 and CDR2: SGHAT, FQNNGV. This CDR3 is 14 amino acids long. With 5 bases removed from V and 2 bases from J, the gap between germline ends came to 12 bases. The CDR3 region has the DNA TGTGCCAGCAGCAAATCGGGCTTACAAGAGACCCAGTACTTC. It translates to CASSKSGLQETQYF.

This clonotype has ten or more counts. The chain recombines TRBV7-2 with TRBJ1-5, with a tentative D call TRBD1 (6 bases). CDR1 is SGHTA, CDR2 FQGNSA, per germline. V shed 7 bases and J shed 2 bases, with 15 bases lying between them. This CDR3 comprises 15 residues. The CDR3 DNA is TGTGCCAGCACTGAAGGGGGGGTGGGCAATCAGCCCCAGCATTTT. Protein sequence: CASTEGGVGNQPQHF.

This clonotype was counted at least ten times. This chain uses TRBV7-2 with TRBJ2-3, with no clear D. V lost 6 bases and J 2 bases, leaving 6 bases between the germline ends. This CDR3 is built from 12 residues. Germline assignment: CDR1 SGHTA and CDR2 FQGNSA. This CDR3 is CASRNPTDTQYF. For the CDR3, the DNA is TGTGCCAGCAGAAACCCCACAGATACGCAGTATTTT.

This clonotype appeared many times. The V gene is TRBV24-1, the J gene TRBJ2-1, with D tentatively TRBD1 (6 bases). Germline CDR1 is KGHDR and CDR2 is SFDVKD. The CDR3 runs 13 residues. The V gene lost 4 bases and the J gene lost 3 bases, with 6 bases spanning the gap. The CDR3 DNA sequence: TGTGCCACCAGTGACAGGGGCTACAATGAGCAGTTCTTC. It specifies CATSDRGYNEQFF.

This rearrangement joins TRBV4-2 to TRBJ1-2, with D unclear. Germline CDR1 LGHNA, CDR2 YNFKEQ. The V and J ends lost 0 bases and 4 bases respectively, with 18 bases between them. CDR3 size: 17 residues. The CDR3 sequence: CASSQDLAGLESYGYTF. The DNA for the CDR3 is TGTGCCAGCAGCCAAGATCTTGCGGGGTTAGAGTCCTATGGCTACACCTTC.

This clonotype was observed a handful of times. The chain carries TRBV3-1 and TRBJ2-5; 8 bases agree with TRBD1. J was trimmed by 3 bases and V by 4 bases; bases with no gene match: 7. The CDR3 is 15 amino acids. Germline V gene lookup returns CDR1 LGHDT and CDR2 YNNKEL (reference sequence). Written as DNA, the CDR3 is TGTGCCAGCAGCCTGCGGAGACAGGGGAAAGAGACCCAGTACTTC. Protein product: CASSLRRQGKETQYF.

The table lists this clonotype with a few counts. The rearrangement links TRBV5-1 to TRBJ2-3, with D tentatively TRBD1 (7 bases). Germline V gene data show CDR1 as SGHRS and CDR2 as YFSETQ. The CDR3 loop spans 15 amino acids. V was cut by 4 bases and J by 2 bases, with 14 bases left in between. The CDR3 nucleotides are TGCGCCAGCAGCAACGACAGGGACTTCACAGATACGCAGTATTTT. Protein: CASSNDRDFTDTQYF.

Concerning this clonotype: A much larger clonotype is one base distant, so this may be a read error. The chain has TRBV3-1 and TRBJ2-5, with D unresolved. CDR1 is LGHDT and CDR2 is YNNKEL in the germline V gene (reference sequence). Between the trimmed V and J ends, which lost 6 bases and 2 bases, there was a span of 10 bases. CDR3 size: 13 residues. DNA of the CDR3: TGTGCCAGCAGTGGTATCACACAAGAGACCCAGTACTTC. This translates into CASSGITQETQYF.

J is TRBJ1-4 and V is TRBV9; 7 bases are a match to TRBD1. The V segment lost 3 bases and the J segment 0 bases; nucleotides outside the gene matches: 5. In germline, CDR1 is SGDLS, CDR2 YYNGEE. The CDR3 runs to 16 residues. The CDR3 sequence is CASSEGQKTTNEKLFF. The CDR3 DNA sequence: TGTGCCAGCAGCGAGGGACAGAAGACAACTAATGAAAAACTGTTTTTT. The variable domain in full, with the rest retrieved from reference TRBV9 and TRBJ1-4, is DSGVTQTPKHLITATGQRVTLRCSPRSGDLSVYWYQQSLDQGLQFLIQYYNGEERAKGNILERFSAQQFPDLHSELNLSSLELGDSALYFCASSEGQKTTNEKLFFGSGTQLSVL.

The chain combines TRBV6-1 with TRBJ2-1, with D possibly TRBD1 on 5 matching bases. Germline V CDR1 and CDR2: MNHNS, SASEGT. The CDR3 covers 13 residues. Trimming shortened V by 6 bases and J by 7 bases, and 13 bases separated the two germline ends. The CDR3 DNA reads as TGTGCCAGCAGAGACTGGACATTGAATGAGCAGTTCTTC. The encoded protein is CASRDWTLNEQFF.

CDR3 amino acids: CATSIPGQGSNEQFF. The CDR3 nucleotides read TGTGCCACCAGCATACCGGGACAGGGTTCCAATGAGCAGTTCTTC. V is TRBV24-1 and J is TRBJ2-1; 9 bases are a match to TRBD1. The CDR3 sequence is 15 residues long. The V gene's germline CDR1 is KGHDR and CDR2 SFDVKD. Trimming removed 7 bases from V and 6 bases from J; junction bases left unmatched: 9.

The table lists this clonotype with a few counts. The chain combines TRBV19 with TRBJ1-4; D unresolved. The V and J ends lost 5 bases and 3 bases respectively, with 13 bases between them. Per germline, CDR1 LNHDA and CDR2 SQIVND (reference sequence). The CDR3 runs 15 residues. This CDR3 is CASSYRRRPNEKLFF. For the CDR3, the DNA is TGTGCCAGTAGTTATCGACGGCGACCTAATGAAAAACTGTTTTTT.

This clonotype was found many times. V gene TRBV4-3 combines with J gene TRBJ2-7; D perhaps matches TRBD1 (6 bases). This CDR3 is built from 15 residues. The germline gives CDR1 LGHNA, CDR2 YSLEER. V lost 0 bases and J 2 bases, leaving 11 bases between the germline ends. CDR3: CASSQDDRTAYEQYF. CDR3 sequence (DNA): TGCGCCAGCAGCCAAGATGACAGGACAGCCTACGAGCAGTACTTC.

This clonotype has at least ten counts. The chain joins TRBV12-3 or TRBV12-4 to TRBJ2-1; the D gene is possibly TRBD1 (5 bases). The CDR3 is 14 amino acids. Trimming pared 4 bases from V and 9 bases from J, leaving 16 bases between. The CDR3 DNA is TGTGCCAGCAGTTCAGGGTTTGCGCCTCGTGAGCAGTTCTTC. This codes for CASSSGFAPREQFF.

This clonotype came up many times. The V gene is TRBV5-1, the J gene TRBJ2-1; 8 nucleotides line up with TRBD2. CDR1 is SGHRS and CDR2 is YFSETQ in the germline V gene. V lost 0 bases and J lost 9; bases outside the gene matches: 8. The CDR3 has 15 residues. The CDR3 nucleotides are TGCGCCAGCAGCTTGGCCGACCTAGCGGGCGGTGAGCAGTTCTTC. Its translation: CASSLADLAGGEQFF.

A few counts support this clonotype. Germline is not matched at one junction end, which may reflect a read error. The chain couples TRBV3-1 to TRBJ2-5; the D is unclear. Germline V gene sequence: CDR1 LGHDT, CDR2 YNNKEL (reference sequence). The CDR3 extends over 14 amino acids. Written as DNA, the CDR3 is TGTGCCAGCAGCCAAGGCGAGGACCAAGGGACCCAGTACTTC. The encoded protein is CASSQGEDQGTQYF.

This clonotype appeared a few times. The chain is built from TRBV7-8 and TRBJ2-7; D not resolved. The V end was cut by 5 bases, the J end by 0 bases, with 11 bases between. From germline, CDR1 is SGHVS and CDR2 FQNEAQ. This CDR3 is 14 amino acids long. The CDR3 DNA reads as TGTGCCAGCAGCCCCGGACGGCTCTCCTACGAGCAGTACTTC. This gives the protein CASSPGRLSYEQYF.

Many counts were recorded for this clonotype. This sequence joins TRBV20-1 and TRBJ1-5, with 7 bases fitting TRBD1. The CDR3 runs 14 residues. V shed 0 bases and J 3 bases; nucleotides not matched to a gene: 2. The germline CDR1 and CDR2 sequences are DFQATT and SNEGSKA (reference sequence). The CDR3 DNA follows: TGCAGTGCTAGAGAGGGACAGTACAATCAGCCCCAGCATTTT. Its protein product is CSAREGQYNQPQHF.

A remark on this clonotype: Germline and junction disagree at one end, which may indicate a read error. J is TRBJ1-6 and V is TRBV10-3, with D maybe TRBD1 (5 bases). The CDR3 covers 14 residues. In germline, CDR1 is ENHRY, CDR2 SYGVKD. The CDR3 reads CAISRDGDKSPLHF. DNA of the CDR3: TGTGCCATCAGCCGGGACGGCGATAAATCACCCCTCCACTTT.

This clonotype was counted at least ten times. The rearrangement uses TRBV6-1 and TRBJ2-7; weak D call: TRBD1 (6 bases). Deletions cut 7 bases from V and 2 bases from J, with 12 bases between. Germline V gene lookup returns CDR1 MNHNS and CDR2 SASEGT. This CDR3 region has 13 residues. CDR3 protein: CASNRDITYEQYF. The CDR3 DNA reads as TGTGCCAGCAATCGGGACATTACCTACGAGCAGTACTTC.

J is TRBJ2-7 and V is TRBV29-1, with D hard to call. This CDR3 contains 12 residues. V lost 0 bases to trimming and J lost 13 bases, with 16 bases between them. Germline lookup yields CDR1 SQVTM and CDR2 ANQGSEA. The CDR3 coding sequence is TGCAGCGTTGAAGAGAATGGCCGACACCATTACTTC. It is translated as CSVEENGRHHYF.

CDR3 sequence reads: CASSQDPGQGYRGTGELFF. CDR3 in DNA: TGCGCCAGCAGCCAAGACCCGGGACAGGGGTACCGCGGCACCGGGGAGCTGTTTTTT. J is TRBJ2-2 and V is TRBV4-3; 10 nucleotides agree with TRBD1. The CDR3 contains 19 residues. The germline gives CDR1 LGHNA, CDR2 YSLEER. J was trimmed by 4 bases and V by 0 bases; bases with no gene match: 11.

There are a few counts of this clonotype. This sequence joins TRBV7-8 and TRBJ1-2; D may be TRBD1 (5 bases). V gave up 1 base and J gave up 8 bases, with 11 bases separating them. Germline CDR1 is SGHVS and CDR2 is FQNEAQ. CDR3 length: 13 amino acids. For the CDR3, the DNA is TGTGCCAGCAGCTTAGGCAGGGAGGAGGGCTACACCTTC. This sequence encodes CASSLGREEGYTF. The full variable domain, rest sourced from reference TRBV7-8 and TRBJ1-2, is GAGVSQSPRYKVAKRGQDVALRCDPISGHVSLFWYQQALGQGPEFLTYFQNEAQLDKSGLPSDRFFAERPEGSVSTLKIQRTQQEDSAVYLCASSLGREEGYTFGSGTRLTVV.